Listed here is a single T cell receptor (beta chain). Its target is not known. The record originates from a study of shared clonotypes between healthy human individuals. Study details: Per donor, three plates held CD4 naive cells, three held CD4 memory, two held CD8 naive and one held CD8 memory. Study-wide results and caveats: Though the depth was large, rarefaction showed that sorted-subset sequencing was incomplete. Few donors limited the genetic and exposure-history diversity represented.

Libraries were prepared by immunoSEQ multiplex PCR; TCRdb keeps only in-frame clonotypes and omits some of them. Among around 200,000 clones, approximately 70% were seen once, and the ten largest hold about 10%. The CDR3 is 18 amino acids. After removal of 5 bases from V and 3 bases from J, the junction contained 11 bases not matched to a gene. Germline values: CDR1 KGHSH, CDR2 LQKENI. Splitting of CD4+ cells produced CD45RA+ naive and CD45RA-negative memory subsets. The source is a man between 25 and 39 years old in good health. The chain employs TRBV18 and TRBJ2-6, with 9 bases identical to TRBD2. Sequencing used memory CD4+ T cells sorted from blood. Subset described: CD45RA-negative fraction. The CDR3, as DNA: TGTGCCAGCTCATCGGGGTTAGCGGGAGTCCTTGGGGCCAACGTCCTGACTTTC. Amino acid sequence: CASSSGLAGVLGANVLTF. Full variable domain (outside the CDR3, taken from reference TRBV18 and TRBJ2-6): NAGVMQNPRHLVRRRGQEARLRCSPMKGHSHVYWYRQLPEEGLKFMVYLQKENIIDESGMPKERFSAEFPKEGPSILRIQQVVRGDSAAYFCASSSGLAGVLGANVLTFGAGSRLTVL.